Reported below is one T cell receptor (beta chain). The target antigen is unknown. The authors distributed each subset's genomic DNA evenly over several immunoSEQ plates. Source study methods: Junction-only immunoSEQ sequences carried no quality scores, so filtering differed. Here immunoSEQ multiplex PCR was the method, and the copy in TCRdb shows in-frame clones only, minus some. V, J and clone size are taken as reported in that table, and D and trimming were inferred from the DNA itself. This sample yields about 960,000 clones, of which 60% to 85% are seen a single time; over 1.3% belongs to the top ten. The data stem from a study of shared clonotypes between healthy human individuals. As for the study in general: In total, the donors were two women and three men aged 18 to 49.

There are 13 residues in the CDR3. Germline CDR1 and CDR2: GTSNPN and SVGIG (reference sequence). The V segment lost 3 bases and the J segment 7 bases; nucleotides outside the gene matches: 5. Study findings and constraints: Exclusively blood specimens were collected; tissue repertoires likely differ.

This chain uses TRBV30 with TRBJ2-1; 8 positions match TRBD2. The sequence derives from a man between 18 and 29 years old in good health. Sequencing was carried out using memory CD4+ T cells sorted from blood. The subset was: CD45RA-negative fraction. The CDR3 protein is CAWRLAGRNEQFF. DNA for the CDR3: TGTGCCTGGAGGCTAGCGGGTCGGAATGAGCAGTTCTTC.